The clone carrying this T cell receptor beta chain was seen a few times. A TCRbeta library incorporating unique molecular identifiers was prepared. Using its own MiXCR run on the PCR reads, TCRdb lists one record per CDR3 protein. The sample has 350,000 to 450,000 distinct CDR3 sequences; approximately 12% are singletons. This specimen comes from a study of T-cell reconstitution after alpha-beta-depleted transplantation in children. V lost 3 bases and J 2 bases, leaving 10 bases between the germline ends. Germline CDR1 is MNHNS and CDR2 is SASEGT. This CDR3 has 14 amino acids. Sequenced material: PBMCs, taken from the stem cell graft. The chain combines TRBV6-1 with TRBJ1-2; no clear D gene. The source of this sequence is a human donor who donated a stem cell graft to a child with Fanconi anemia. The CDR3 sequence: CASSDGVPNYGYTF. CDR3 DNA sequence: TGTGCCAGCAGTGACGGAGTACCCAACTATGGCTACACCTTC.